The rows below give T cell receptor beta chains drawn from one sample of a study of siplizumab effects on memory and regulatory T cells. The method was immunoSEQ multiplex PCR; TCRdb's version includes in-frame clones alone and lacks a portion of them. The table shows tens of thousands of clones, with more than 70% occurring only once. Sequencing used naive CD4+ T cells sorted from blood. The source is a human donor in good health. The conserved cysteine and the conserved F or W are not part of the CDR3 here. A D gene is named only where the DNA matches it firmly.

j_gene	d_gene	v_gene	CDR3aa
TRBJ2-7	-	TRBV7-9	ASSLVKDEQY
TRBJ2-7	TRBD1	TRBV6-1	ASSEMTGGLPYEQY
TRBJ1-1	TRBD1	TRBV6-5	ASSKDRVRLAF
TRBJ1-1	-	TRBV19	ASSIISAGETEAF
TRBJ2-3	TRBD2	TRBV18	ASSPVTGGSDTQY
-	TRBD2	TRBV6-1	ASSEGTSGAFYEQY
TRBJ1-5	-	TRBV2	ASKKDQPQH
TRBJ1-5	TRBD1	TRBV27	ASRVTGGPHQPQH
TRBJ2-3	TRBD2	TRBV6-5	ASSYAVAGAADTQY
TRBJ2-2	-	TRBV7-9	ASSPGELF
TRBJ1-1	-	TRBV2	ASRLHNSNTEAF
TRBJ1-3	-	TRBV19	ASSMEGRRFSGNTIY
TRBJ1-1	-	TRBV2	ASSYSLGEAF
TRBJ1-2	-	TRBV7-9	ASSSNSAGNGYT
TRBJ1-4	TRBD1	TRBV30	AWSFGQGEKLF
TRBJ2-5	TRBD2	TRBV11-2	ASSPGLAGEETQY
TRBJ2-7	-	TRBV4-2	ASSQGIRGRSYEQY
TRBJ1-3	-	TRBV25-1	ASSERWSGNTIY
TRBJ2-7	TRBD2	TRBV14	ASRLAGVHEQY
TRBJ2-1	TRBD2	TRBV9	ASSGIAGAHEQF
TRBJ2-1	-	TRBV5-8	ASRGTMDEQF
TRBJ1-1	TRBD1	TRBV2	ASRPGTAIVEAF
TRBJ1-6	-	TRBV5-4	ASRLRQGSGNSPLH
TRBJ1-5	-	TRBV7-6	ASSPPGKDNQPQH
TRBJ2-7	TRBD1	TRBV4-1	ASSPWDRSYEQY
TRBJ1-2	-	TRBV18	ASSPSTANYGYT
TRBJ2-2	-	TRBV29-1	SVGWQSTGELF
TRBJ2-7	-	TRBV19	ASSRQVSSYEQY
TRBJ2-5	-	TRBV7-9	ASSLRERASGEQY
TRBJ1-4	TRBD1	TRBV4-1	ASSQPGQGGGKLF
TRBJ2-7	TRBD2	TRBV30	AWKPGLAGYEQY
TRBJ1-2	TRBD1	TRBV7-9	ASSLGRQGNDRGYGYT
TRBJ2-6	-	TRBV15	ATSPGRGANVLT
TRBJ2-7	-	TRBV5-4	ASSPDPSYEQY
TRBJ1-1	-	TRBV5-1	ASSLGPGAAF
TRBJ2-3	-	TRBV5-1	ASSLAGTDTQY
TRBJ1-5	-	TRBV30	AWAFTQGQPQH
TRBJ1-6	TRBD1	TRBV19	ASRTGQINSPLH
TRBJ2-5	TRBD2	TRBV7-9	ASSLFGTSGQETQY
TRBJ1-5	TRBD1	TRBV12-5	ASGPTGGYQPQH
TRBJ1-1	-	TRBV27	ASVPPGGVPEAF
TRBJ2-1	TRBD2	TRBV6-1	ASSDLTSGHNEQF
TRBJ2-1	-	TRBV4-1	ASSQALPGLDRKQF
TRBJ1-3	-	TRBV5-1	ASSLTGVSGNTIY
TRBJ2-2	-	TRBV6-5	ASSYDGAGAGELF
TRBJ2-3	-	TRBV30	AWSAESTDTQY
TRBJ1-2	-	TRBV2	ASSEQAKT
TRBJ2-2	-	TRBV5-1	ASSRRQENTGELF
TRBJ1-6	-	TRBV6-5	ASSYEAALNNSPLH
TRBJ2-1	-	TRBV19	ASNLGRKNEQF
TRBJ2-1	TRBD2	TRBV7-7	ASSLVGSGDSSYNEQF
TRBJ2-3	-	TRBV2	ASKREGSAVSTDTQY
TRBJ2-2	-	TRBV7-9	ASSPRTGELF
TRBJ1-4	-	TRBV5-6	ASSLGQKTTNEKLF
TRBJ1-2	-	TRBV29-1	SVDERVLVSGYT